The entry below gives a single T cell receptor (beta chain) sequence along with its context. Its specific antigen is unknown. It has no much larger one-base neighbor in the sample; base qualities were not kept. For CDR1 and CDR2, the germline V gene lists SQVTM and ANQGSEA. The CDR3 sequence holds 15 residues, the cysteine and phenylalanine included. Only the CDR3 part of the read is kept: 45 bases, read in frame from the first base. Here V drops 5 bases and J drops 3 bases, and the junction holds 12 bases not matched to any gene. Libraries were constructed by the immunoSEQ multiplex PCR assay. For the multiplex PCR, a mixture combining 60 forward primers for TCR Vbeta segments and 13 reverse primers for TCR Jbeta segments was used. Amplification of the CDR3 region of rearranged TCR beta genes was performed with a multiplex PCR assay on genomic DNA. On the Illumina HiSeq System, the amplified TCR beta libraries were sequenced as 87-base-pair reads. The original pipeline was this. Across the 500 to 850 repertoires, a later analysis counted tens of millions of unique TCR beta chains, 9 million to 14 million of which were shared by at least two donors. To remove PCR and sequencing errors, raw reads were error-corrected and collapsed into unique sequences using a nearest-neighbor algorithm that merged closely related sequences. Alignment of CDR3 sequences to IMGT reference sequences was used to assign V, D and J gene segments. For a sequence to be retained, at least a six-nucleotide match to both a V gene segment and a J gene segment was required. Rearrangements were classified as productive when the CDR3 lacked stop codons and remained in frame with V and J, and all other rearrangements were classified as non-productive. Following IMGT convention, CDR3 was defined as the stretch from the second conserved V-encoded cysteine to the conserved J-encoded phenylalanine. The earlier analysis of more than 450 of the donors excluded sequences that lacked an unambiguous match to a single V gene segment. An earlier analysis of a few hundred of the donors called V segments functional above 56.7% productive rearrangements and segregating when the between-donor standard deviation exceeded 5%. A statistical classification framework was built for diagnosing cytomegalovirus status from the catalog of TCR beta chain sequences. A later analysis assigned V and J genes by comparing TCR nucleotide sequences with IMGT/GENE-DB human TR gene sequences. Using the TCRdist pipeline, a later analysis assigned CDR3 sequences along with most-parsimonious VDJ recombination scenarios. In a later analysis, each TCR beta chain was defined by its CDR3 amino acid sequence together with its V-gene family, and reads lacking a unique V-gene family were excluded. A later analysis removed 500 to 650 highly shared, low-generation-probability nucleotide sequences to deal with suspected cross-contamination and a sequencing artifact. In a later analysis, a clonal expansion index for each public chain was calculated from normalized within-repertoire ranks of inferred template counts. A later analysis computed generation probabilities with a VDJ recombination model fitted to out-of-frame rearrangements, and checked the results against IGoR. In a later analysis, TCR-TCR, TCR-HLA and TCR-CMV co-occurrence was scored with hypergeometric tests, and a repertoire-size bias correction was applied to TCR pairs. In a later analysis, false discovery rates were estimated by permuting HLA or CMV assignments 20 times. A later analysis grouped co-occurring TCRs with DBSCAN, adding TCRdist sequence similarity when clustering within HLA-allele-positive subsets. Repertoires with fewer than 30,000 or more than 120,000 public chains, plus five repertoires with anomalous nucleotide sharing, were excluded from co-occurrence clustering. Entries here come from immuneACCESS through TCRdb and include only in-frame sequences with V and J called. Some clones fail to appear in such tables; in the studies checked, an unresolved V gene covers under half of the shortfall, and the cause of the remainder is unknown. V and J calls and clone size follow that table, whereas D and trimming were derived from the DNA. Here the sample has 120,000 to 150,000 clones; roughly 77% occur a single time. The ten largest make up about 3% of the sample.

The cohort comprised fewer than 700 healthy bone marrow donors. All cohort members were sampled while nominally healthy, although unrecorded immune exposures were likely present. The donor tested CMV seronegative, placing the donor among the 350 or so seronegative members of the cohort. A peripheral blood sample was provided by each donor, and peripheral blood mononuclear cells were used for TCR beta sequencing. The Qiagen DNeasy Blood Extraction Kit was used to extract genomic DNA from the blood cell samples. This specimen belongs to a study of cytomegalovirus exposure and HLA in healthy donors (TCRdb year 2017). About the full investigation: An earlier analysis of approximately 600 of the donors reported approximately 300 Gb of sequence data and 100 million to 140 million unique TCR beta sequences from some 180 million T cells. Rather than using new phenotypic data, the later analysis identified candidate immune exposures from TCR beta sequences and from how often those sequences occurred across donors. In an earlier analysis of more than 550 of the donors, high-throughput TCR beta sequencing was used to judge whether each TCR beta V gene segment behaved as functional or pseudogenic. A later analysis re-analyzed previously published TCR beta repertoires from several hundred donors and added high-resolution HLA genotyping to study TCR occurrence patterns. Because of strong linkage in the cohort, roughly five DR-DQ haplotypes were treated as single units for association and clustering. High-throughput TCR immunosequencing, statistical association of individual TCRs with disease status, and machine learning were combined to predict cytomegalovirus infection status. In a later genetic analysis, genome-wide SNP genotypes for about 55% of the roughly 700 donors were used, and that subset was treated as a discovery cohort. Among 300 to 500 genotyped donors of the cohort, an average of roughly 230,000 unique TCR beta nucleotide sequences was sequenced per donor, of which roughly 17% were non-productive. Donor age, sex, ethnicity and CMV serostatus were compiled alongside the repertoire data. Typing coverage differed by locus: A, B, C, DRB1 and DQB1 were typed in about 620-630 donors, DQA1 in 500 to 550, DPA1 in some 610, and DPB1 in 450 to 480. Class I and class II HLA loci were covered by the typing at four-digit resolution. In addition to the first cohort of 666 subjects, a separate validation cohort of approximately 120 different subjects was used. The study aimed to test whether signatures of past pathogen exposure could be identified by cataloging public T cell receptors. Of the 300 to 450 genotyped donors, over 65% fell in the genetic ancestry cluster associated with self-reported Caucasian donors. Every repertoire in the discovery cohort had been generated on one and the same sequencing platform. An early release that covered fewer than 750 HLA-typed donors contained approximately 300 gigabases of sequencing data and 75 million to 100 million unique TCR sequences. Using immunosequencing, the study profiled T cell repertoires from about 650 subjects and related those repertoires to cytomegalovirus serostatus.

What the research found in general, with its limitations: A later analysis found that HLA-associated TCR beta chains were more clonally expanded and had lower generation probabilities than equally common non-associated chains. Because HLA typing was unavailable for some donors at each locus, only the typed subset was used in association tests. According to a later genetic analysis, donors in an Asian-associated ancestry cluster had fewer N-insertions in productive TCRs than the approximately 700-donor mean. According to a later analysis, most CMV-associated TCR beta chains appeared to be HLA-restricted, and the HLA associations seemed to be driven largely by CMV exposure. The study gave a list of over 150 TCR beta chains associated with cytomegalovirus. In a later analysis, several top co-occurrence clusters were reported to appear linked to parvovirus B19, influenza, CMV and Epstein-Barr virus. In a later analysis, around 15,000 TCR beta sequences were associated with specific HLA alleles at a false discovery rate of 0.05. In an earlier analysis of 587 of the donors, most TCR beta V segments appeared in productive rearrangements about 87% or about 30% of the time, broadly matching IMGT annotations. In vitro tests confirmed that a few of the cytomegalovirus-associated TCR beta chains recognize cytomegalovirus antigens. Assigning TCR associations to individual alleles was difficult when HLA alleles, especially DR and DQ, strongly co-occurred. The classifier was reported to diagnose cytomegalovirus status with high specificity and sensitivity in both the original and validation cohorts. A further reported finding was that TCR beta sequences accurately predicted the HLA-A and HLA-B alleles for most subjects in the first cohort. Sequencing depth was assumed to be roughly uniform across donors in the presence/absence analyses, though that assumption may not hold. In a later analysis, the rate of TCR association differed among HLA loci, with DRB1 alleles having the most associated TCRs and HLA-C alleles having the fewest. In a later genetic analysis, a missense DCLRE1C variant was associated with V-gene and J-gene trimming of TCR beta chains, and the association was replicated in an independent cohort. Some IMGT-functional V segments, including TRBV6-2 and TRBV6-3, could not be told apart with the 87-base-pair reads, so those segments were excluded. In this cohort, only TCR beta chains were sequenced, and detectable features were limited by the absence of alpha or paired-chain data. The sequencing pipeline was judged likely to have produced a cluster of highly shared sequence variants as a technical artifact. It was suggested by the authors that the approach could potentially be generalized to other disease states and immunological phenotypes. The only immune exposure information available for the cohort was CMV serostatus. Because counts were too low, roughly 16 rarely observed V segments, including chromosome 9 orphons, were excluded from the earlier analysis of under 650 of the donors. Correlated functional status among segregating V segments might be attributable to linkage disequilibrium, but an unknown experimental factor could not be ruled out. Most TCR sequences were observed very rarely across donors, whereas some public TCRs were present in many individuals.

The sequencing sample was made of PBMCs. The TCR was taken from a female donor in good health and CMV-seronegative. This receptor chain uses TRBV29-1 and TRBJ2-7, and 8 junctional nucleotides match TRBD1. The DNA is as follows: TGCAGCGTTACCACCTGGCCCGGGACAGGCTACGAGCAGTACTTC. This gives the protein CSVTTWPGTGYEQYF.